This T cell receptor (beta chain) was retrieved from a study of Graves' ophthalmopathy and Graves' hyperthyroidism. General study findings and limits: Most thyroid clonotypes with frequency above 0.001 were detected in blood too.

Hyperthyroidism patients, all newly diagnosed, had under 2 months' duration and ages of 18 to 65. This clonotype was recorded many times. What it binds is not known. Trimming took off 5 bases at V and 7 bases at J, with 23 bases between the two ends. The CDR3 totals 16 residues. In germline, CDR1 is SEHNR, CDR2 FQNEAQ (reference sequence). Beta-chain TCR CDR3 regions were amplified from RNA transcripts. In the first round, RT-PCR was carried out with HTBI primers, and a multiplex PCR formed the second round. TCRdb re-derived calls from the multiplex PCR reads in MiXCR, one entry per CDR3 protein. The top ten hold about 7% of the sample, which has roughly 410,000 distinct CDR3 sequences, 15% seen once.

Sequenced input: peripheral blood. The source is a woman in her late teens or twenties with stable Graves' hyperthyroidism. The chain uses TRBV7-9 and TRBJ2-5; D is unresolved. CDR3 coding DNA: TGTGCCAGCAGCCCCAACCTTGCGATTGTTGGTGGGACCCAGTACTTC. The encoded protein is CASSPNLAIVGGTQYF.